The present T cell receptor beta chain was sequenced within a study of T-cell reconstitution after alpha-beta-depleted transplantation in children. TCRbeta library construction was performed incorporating unique molecular identifiers. TCRdb recomputed calls from the PCR reads with MiXCR, one row per CDR3 protein. The sample holds 190,000 or so distinct CDR3 sequences, roughly 7.5% seen once. The CDR3 contains 12 residues. Trimming pared 8 bases from V and 1 base from J, leaving 5 bases between. From germline, CDR1 is SGHAT and CDR2 FQNNGV. This clonotype occurred many times. The genes are TRBV11-2 and TRBJ2-2; no reliable D call. This TCR derives from a human donor who donated a stem cell graft to a child with Wiskott-Aldrich syndrome. Specimen: PBMCs from the stem cell graft donor, collected from the stem cell graft. CDR3 residues: CASGENTGELFF. DNA of the CDR3: TGTGCCAGCGGGGAGAACACCGGGGAGCTGTTTTTT.